One sample yielded the 27 T cell receptor beta chains listed below, sequenced in a study of metastatic and nonmetastatic thyroid tumors. Thyroid surgery was performed in patients who had received no treatment beforehand. TCRdb re-analyzed the PCR reads through MiXCR. The sample consists of fewer than 30,000 clones, around 15% of them appearing once. Material: blood. These receptors were collected from a female donor with papillary thyroid cancer or a benign thyroid nodule (not recorded which). Some clones in this sample may be carry-over from other donors' samples.

With respect to this clone: A much bigger clone sits one base away, suggesting this may be a read error. The rearrangement links TRBV10-3 to TRBJ1-3; D unresolved. The CDR3 has 16 residues. The V end lost 4 bases, the J end lost 3 bases, and 16 bases lay between the germline ends. Germline V gene lookup returns CDR1 ENHRY and CDR2 SYGVKD. CDR3 in amino acids: CAISVALRGVGNTIYF. The CDR3 DNA is TGTGCCATCAGTGTAGCTTTACGGGGTGTTGGAAACACCATATATTTT.

The J gene is TRBJ2-7, the V gene TRBV30, with D perhaps TRBD1 or TRBD2 (6 bases each). The germline V gene encodes CDR1 GTSNPN and CDR2 SVGIG (reference sequence). V shed 2 bases and J shed 0 bases, with 17 bases lying between them. CDR3 length: 16 residues. CDR3 sequence (DNA): TGTGCCTGGAGTCTAGCGTGGGGGCCCCGCTCCTACGAGCAGTACTTC. It is translated as CAWSLAWGPRSYEQYF.

This clone was observed at least ten times. This chain uses TRBV20-1 with TRBJ1-2, with TRBD1 matching over 10 bases. There are 12 residues in the CDR3. The J segment lost 8 bases and the V segment lost 5 bases, leaving 5 bases of the junction unmatched. Germline CDR1 reads DFQATT; CDR2 reads SNEGSKA (reference sequence). The CDR3 region is CSAGQGVGGYTF. As DNA, the CDR3 is TGCAGTGCTGGACAGGGGGTGGGAGGCTACACCTTC.

V usage is TRBV6-4 and J usage is TRBJ2-2; 10 bases are shared with TRBD1. V trimming: 6 bases; J trimming: 3 bases; junction bases outside the gene matches: 4. Per germline, CDR1 MRHNA and CDR2 SNTAGT. The CDR3 sequence is 15 residues long. CDR3 protein: CASRPGTGDTGELFF. The DNA for the CDR3 is TGTGCCAGCAGGCCCGGGACAGGGGACACCGGGGAGCTGTTTTTT.

The sample holds many counts of this clone. This CDR3 is CASSRGTSTDTQYF. CDR3 in DNA: TGTGCCAGCAGCCGAGGGACGAGCACAGATACGCAGTATTTT. The gene calls are TRBV11-3 and TRBJ2-3; the D call may be TRBD1 or TRBD2 (5 bases each). CDR1 and CDR2 from the germline V gene are SGHNT and YENEEA. The CDR3 has 14 amino acids. Between the trimmed V and J ends, which lost 5 bases and 0 bases, there was a span of 9 bases. Full variable domain (remainder filled in from reference TRBV11-3 and TRBJ2-3): EAGVVQSPRYKIIEKKQPVAFWCNPISGHNTLYWYLQNLGQGPELLIRYENEEAVDDSQLPKDRFSAERLKGVDSTLKIQPAELGDSAVYLCASSRGTSTDTQYFGPGTRLTVL.

This clone was picked up many times. This sequence joins TRBV6-1 and TRBJ1-4, with 9 bases matching TRBD1. The V gene end was trimmed by 6 bases and the J gene end by 6 bases; junction bases not matched to a gene: 8. The V gene's germline CDR1 is MNHNS and CDR2 SASEGT. The CDR3 runs 15 residues. CDR3 bases: TGTGCCAGCAGCTTACAGGGGGCTCGGGATGAAAAACTGTTTTTT. Its protein product is CASSLQGARDEKLFF.

This clone was seen repeatedly, ten times or more. The same CDR3 arises from other DNA sequences in this sample as well. V and J are TRBV20-1 and TRBJ2-7, with D perhaps TRBD1 or TRBD2 (5 bases each). This CDR3 spans 15 amino acids. Germline V gene sequence: CDR1 DFQATT, CDR2 SNEGSKA (reference sequence). Deletions cut 6 bases from V and 1 base from J, with 19 bases between. As DNA, the CDR3 is TGCAGTGCCAAAAAACCGGCAGGGAGTTCCTACGAGCAGTACTTC. Residues: CSAKKPAGSSYEQYF.

Ten or more counts support this clone. The CDR3 region has the DNA TGTGCCACCTCTCACCTGGTAAACGGGGGCTACACCTTC. Amino acid sequence: CATSHLVNGGYTF. V is TRBV19 and J is TRBJ1-2; D is unclear. This CDR3 contains 13 residues. Trimming removed 10 bases from V and 8 bases from J, with 20 bases in between. CDR1 and CDR2 from the germline V gene are LNHDA and SQIVND (reference sequence). Drawing the rest from reference TRBV19 and TRBJ1-2, the complete variable domain is DGGITQSPKYLFRKEGQNVTLSCEQNLNHDAMYWYRQDPGQGLRLIYYSQIVNDFQKGDIAEGYSVSREKKESFPLTVTSAQKNPTAFYLCATSHLVNGGYTFGSGTRLTVV.

V is TRBV27 and J is TRBJ1-4, with D uncertain. This CDR3 region has 14 residues. Between the trimmed V and J ends, which lost 3 bases and 4 bases, there was a span of 9 bases. The germline V gene encodes CDR1 MNHEY and CDR2 SMNVEV (reference sequence). The chain's CDR3 is CASSFRAHNEKLFF. In DNA form, the CDR3 reads TGTGCCAGCAGTTTCCGGGCTCATAATGAAAAACTGTTTTTT.

This clone was seen at least ten times. The V call is TRBV7-9, the J call TRBJ2-3; D is uncertain. Looked up from germline, CDR1 is SEHNR and CDR2 is FQNEAQ (reference sequence). The ends were cut back, 6 bases at V and 3 bases at J, with 4 bases in the middle. CDR3 length: 11 residues. The DNA of the CDR3 is TGTGCCAGCAGTTTAACAGATACGCAGTATTTT. Protein sequence: CASSLTDTQYF.

This clone is medium-sized. The V gene is TRBV7-9, the J gene TRBJ2-7; TRBD2 aligns across 7 bases. CDR1 and CDR2 from the germline V gene are SEHNR and FQNEAQ (reference sequence). Unmatched junction bases numbered 7, after V lost 4 bases and J lost 1 base. This CDR3 is built from 15 residues. CDR3 residues: CASSSPRRESYEQYF. CDR3 nucleotides: TGTGCCAGCAGCTCGCCTAGGCGGGAGTCCTACGAGCAGTACTTC.

This clone was recorded at least ten times. This chain links TRBV19 with TRBJ2-2; D may be TRBD1 (5 bases). Germline V lookup: CDR1 LNHDA, CDR2 SQIVND (reference sequence). The V end lost 5 bases, the J end lost 6 bases, and 7 bases lay between the germline ends. The CDR3 loop spans 12 amino acids. CDR3 bases: TGTGCCAGTAGTGACAGAGCCGGGGAGCTGTTTTTT. Translated, it gives CASSDRAGELFF. Full variable domain (rest looked up from reference TRBV19 and TRBJ2-2): DGGITQSPKYLFRKEGQNVTLSCEQNLNHDAMYWYRQDPGQGLRLIYYSQIVNDFQKGDIAEGYSVSREKKESFPLTVTSAQKNPTAFYLCASSDRAGELFFGEGSRLTVL.

The J gene is TRBJ2-1, the V gene TRBV11-2; tentatively, D is TRBD2 (6 bases). The CDR3 length is 15 residues. Germline values: CDR1 SGHAT, CDR2 FQNNGV. V lost 5 bases and J lost 4, with 15 bases in between. The CDR3 bases are TGTGCCAGCAGCCCGGACGGGAGATCATACAATGAGCAGTTCTTC. It codes for CASSPDGRSYNEQFF. The full variable domain, completed using reference TRBV11-2 and TRBJ2-1, is EAGVAQSPRYKIIEKRQSVAFWCNPISGHATLYWYQQILGQGPKLLIQFQNNGVVDDSQLPKDRFSAERLKGVDSTLKIQPAKLEDSAVYLCASSPDGRSYNEQFFGPGTRLTVL.

The chain's CDR3 is CASSLAGGGSYEQYF. The CDR3 DNA follows: TGTGCCAGCAGCTTAGCGGGAGGGGGATCATACGAGCAGTACTTC. The J gene is TRBJ2-7, the V gene TRBV6-1, with 11 bases that match TRBD2. With 6 bases clipped from V and 4 bases from J, the junction kept 8 bases outside the gene matches. CDR1 MNHNS and CDR2 SASEGT come from the germline V gene. CDR3 length equals 15 residues.

There are a few counts of this clone. The chain links TRBV20-1 to TRBJ1-5, with 8 positions matching TRBD1. Germline values: CDR1 DFQATT, CDR2 SNEGSKA (reference sequence). V was pared by 6 bases and J by 1 base, with 8 bases of the junction left unmatched. This CDR3 region has 15 residues. The CDR3 bases are TGCAGTGCGAATGACGGACAGGGAAGCAATCAGCCCCAGCATTTT. Translated, it gives CSANDGQGSNQPQHF.

This clone has a single count. The junction departs from germline at one end; a sequencing error may be responsible. The genes are TRBV2 and TRBJ2-1, with 7 bases aligning to TRBD1. The CDR3 is 16 residues long. CDR1 is SNHLY, CDR2 FYNNEI, per germline. The CDR3 DNA reads as TGTGCCAGCGGTGAAGCGACAGGGTCCTCCTACAATGAGCAGTTCTTC. It yields the protein CASGEATGSSYNEQFF.

This clone is medium-sized in the sample. The rearrangement joins TRBV6-1 to TRBJ1-2; 8 positions match TRBD1. This CDR3 region has 14 residues. The germline CDR1 and CDR2 sequences are MNHNS and SASEGT. Trimming at V came to 6 bases and at J to 4 bases, leaving 7 bases not matched to a gene. The CDR3 is CASRRGQASYGYTF. The DNA for the CDR3 is TGTGCCAGCAGACGGGGACAGGCCTCCTATGGCTACACCTTC.

This clone was detected many times. One junction end does not reproduce the germline sequence, and a read error may be involved. This chain joins TRBV6-1 and TRBJ1-2; no firm D call. Germline lookup yields CDR1 MNHNS and CDR2 SASEGT. There are 16 residues in the CDR3. CDR3 in amino acids: CASSEAPTEGNYGCTF. The DNA of the CDR3 is TGTGCCAGCAGTGAAGCCCCAACAGAGGGAAACTATGGCTGCACCTTC.

In its sample, this clone was seen many times. V gene TRBV10-3 combines with J gene TRBJ2-7; TRBD2 agrees at 9 bases. V trimming: 4 bases; J trimming: 5 bases; junction bases outside the gene matches: 3. The germline gives CDR1 ENHRY, CDR2 SYGVKD. The CDR3 is made up of 13 amino acids. This CDR3 is CAISVAGADEQYF. The CDR3 DNA reads as TGTGCCATCAGTGTAGCGGGAGCCGACGAGCAGTACTTC.

This clone is deemed medium-sized. This chain links TRBV6-1 with TRBJ2-7; a weak D match, TRBD2 (5 bases). V was clipped by 6 bases and J by 6 bases, with 24 bases between them. Germline-derived CDR1 and CDR2 are MNHNS and SASEGT. The CDR3 runs 16 residues. CDR3 in DNA: TGTGCCAGCAGGCCCCCATCGGTCCTAGCTGGAGGCGAGCAGTACTTC. Amino acids: CASRPPSVLAGGEQYF.

This clone is medium-sized within its sample. The rearrangement links TRBV28 to TRBJ1-2, with a tentative D call TRBD1 (5 bases). The CDR3 spans 12 residues. The germline V gene encodes CDR1 MDHEN and CDR2 SYDVKM. V dropped 2 bases and J dropped 6 bases, with 7 bases sitting between them. The CDR3 nucleotides read TGTGCCAGCAGTTTAAAAGGGGATGGCTACACCTTC. Translation: CASSLKGDGYTF.

The table lists this clone with a few counts. V and J are TRBV20-1 and TRBJ1-2, with TRBD1 as a possible D gene (6 bases). Between the trimmed V and J ends, which lost 2 bases and 5 bases, there was a span of 15 bases. The V gene's germline CDR1 is DFQATT and CDR2 SNEGSKA (reference sequence). The CDR3 length is 14 residues. Here the CDR3 DNA reads TGCAGTGCTAGATTCGCAGGGGACGCATATGGCTACACCTTC. Amino acid sequence: CSARFAGDAYGYTF.

The chain recombines TRBV20-1 with TRBJ2-5; no firm D call. CDR3 size: 10 residues. Deletions cut 7 bases from V and 5 bases from J, with 8 bases between. Per the germline V gene, CDR1 is DFQATT and CDR2 is SNEGSKA (reference sequence). CDR3 sequence reads: CSDSNETQYF. In nucleotides, the CDR3 is TGCAGTGATAGCAACGAGACCCAGTACTTC.

The chain employs TRBV2 and TRBJ2-3; D not resolved. The CDR3 is made up of 11 amino acids. V gave up 7 bases and J gave up 5 bases, with 7 bases separating them. Germline loops: CDR1 SNHLY, CDR2 FYNNEI. CDR3: CASILVDTQYF. The CDR3 DNA is TGTGCCAGCATTCTAGTAGATACGCAGTATTTT. Full variable domain (remainder filled in from reference TRBV2 and TRBJ2-3): EPEVTQTPSHQVTQMGQEVILRCVPISNHLYFYWYRQILGQKVEFLVSFYNNEISEKSEIFDDQFSVERPDGSNFTLKIRSTKLEDSAMYFCASILVDTQYFGPGTRLTVL.

This clone was picked up one time. At one of its ends the junction is not consistent with the germline gene, which may arise from a read error. This chain connects TRBV20-1 to TRBJ2-7; 7 bases align to TRBD1. There are 15 residues in the CDR3. Germline lookup yields CDR1 DFQATT and CDR2 SNEGSKA (reference sequence). The CDR3 region is CSGQHRGISSYEQCF. For the CDR3, the DNA is TGCAGTGGCCAACACAGGGGAATTAGTTCCTACGAGCAGTGCTTC.

The rearrangement links TRBV30 to TRBJ1-2, with unresolved D. The V gene's germline CDR1 is GTSNPN and CDR2 SVGIG (reference sequence). The CDR3 runs 11 residues. Deletions cut 4 bases from V and 5 bases from J, with 8 bases between. CDR3 residues: CAWTLGYGYTF. The CDR3 DNA is TGTGCCTGGACCTTAGGGTATGGCTACACCTTC.

The chain joins TRBV12-3 or TRBV12-4 to TRBJ2-6; D gene unclear. V was trimmed by 8 bases and J by 1 base, leaving 6 bases between them. The CDR3 extends over 13 amino acids. The CDR3 DNA sequence: TGTGCCAGCGCCGGATCTGGGGCCAACGTCCTGACTTTC. Its protein product is CASAGSGANVLTF.